A selection of T cell receptor beta chains follows, all from one sample in a study of vaccination effects on CD4 cells after COVID-19. Profiling relied on immunoSEQ multiplex PCR, and the TCRdb table lists in-frame clones only, not all of them. The table shows approximately 15,000 clones, with 65% to 80% occurring only once. No antigen has been identified for these receptors. Sequenced here: CD4+ T cells from PBMCs cultured with SARS-CoV-2 spike peptides, sampled after COVID-19 vaccination. These receptor sequences come from a human donor who had a prior SARS-CoV-2 infection. Each CDR3 is given with its conserved first and last residue. The D gene is left open where the match is weak. A clone size is listed for some rows: how often the clone was seen (once, few, many), or a class if it is expanded.

CDR3 protein: CASSPARSTGELFF
CDR3 DNA: TGTGCCAGCAGCCCCGCGCGGAGCACCGGGGAGCTGTTTTTT
J gene: TRBJ2-2
clone size: -
D gene: -
V gene: TRBV11-2

CDR3 protein: CSAVVGGGGETQYF
CDR3 DNA: TGCAGCGCTGTAGTGGGGGGGGGCGGAGAGACCCAGTACTTC
J gene: TRBJ2-5
clone size: -
D gene: -
V gene: TRBV29-1

CDR3 protein: CASSLVGVGTQYF
CDR3 DNA: TGCGCCAGCAGCTTGGTTGGTGTTGGTACGCAGTATTTT
J gene: TRBJ2-3
clone size: -
D gene: -
V gene: TRBV5-1

CDR3 protein: CASSLGASGGPVETQYF
CDR3 DNA: TGTGCTAGCAGCTTAGGGGCTAGCGGGGGACCTGTGGAGACCCAGTACTTC
J gene: TRBJ2-5
clone size: -
D gene: TRBD2
V gene: TRBV7-7

CDR3 protein: CASSQDLSDWEEVVKRDTQYF
CDR3 DNA: TGTGCCAGCAGCCAAGATCTGAGCGACTGGGAGGAGGTGGTTAAGAGAGATACGCAGTATTTT
J gene: TRBJ2-3
clone size: -
D gene: -
V gene: TRBV4-2

CDR3 protein: CASSPSRFSNTGELFF
CDR3 DNA: TGTGCCAGCAGTCCCTCACGGTTCTCGAACACCGGGGAGCTGTTTTTT
J gene: TRBJ2-2
clone size: medium-sized
D gene: -
V gene: TRBV5-5

CDR3 protein: CASSMRGADGYTF
CDR3 DNA: TGTGCCAGTAGTATGAGGGGAGCGGATGGCTACACCTTC
J gene: TRBJ1-2
clone size: large
D gene: -
V gene: TRBV19

CDR3 protein: CASSENSYEQYF
CDR3 DNA: TGTGCCAGCAGCGAAAACTCATACGAGCAGTACTTC
J gene: TRBJ2-7
clone size: few
D gene: -
V gene: TRBV7-8

CDR3 protein: CAISPTGGGNTIYF
CDR3 DNA: TGTGCCATCAGCCCGACAGGGGGGGGAAACACCATATATTTT
J gene: TRBJ1-3
clone size: -
D gene: TRBD1
V gene: TRBV10-3

CDR3 protein: CASSKTSAPYNEQFF
CDR3 DNA: TGTGCCAGCAGCAAGACTAGCGCACCCTACAATGAGCAGTTCTTC
J gene: TRBJ2-1
clone size: -
D gene: TRBD2
V gene: TRBV7-2